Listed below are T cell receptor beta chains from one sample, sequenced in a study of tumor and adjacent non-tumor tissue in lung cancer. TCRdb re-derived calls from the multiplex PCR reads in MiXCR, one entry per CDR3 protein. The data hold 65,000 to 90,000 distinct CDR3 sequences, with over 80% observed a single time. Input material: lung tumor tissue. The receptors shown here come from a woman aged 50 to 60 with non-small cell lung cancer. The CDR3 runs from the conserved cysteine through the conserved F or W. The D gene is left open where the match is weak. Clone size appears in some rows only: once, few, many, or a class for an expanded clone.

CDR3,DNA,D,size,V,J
CSTDRKGNNDQFF,TGCAGCACTGATAGGAAGGGCAACAATGATCAGTTCTTC,.,.,TRBV29-1,TRBJ2-1
CASNFAQGGGTEALF,TGCGCCAGCAACTTCGCACAGGGCGGAGGGACTGAAGCTCTCTTT,.,.,TRBV5-1,TRBJ1-1
CAASFMGLGSNQPQHF,TGTGCCGCCTCCTTCATGGGGCTGGGGAGCAATCAGCCCCAGCATTTT,.,.,TRBV28,TRBJ1-5
CAIRGTGGEETQYF,TGTGCCATCAGGGGTACAGGGGGCGAGGAGACTCAGTACTTC,TRBD1,.,TRBV10-3,TRBJ2-5
CATSDFGGPVYNEHFF,TGTGCCACCAGTGATTTTGGCGGTCCAGTATACAATGAGCACTTCTTC,.,.,TRBV24-1,TRBJ2-1
CASSQRTGREQYF,TGCGCCAGCAGCCAACGGACAGGGCGCGAGCAGTACTTC,TRBD1,many,TRBV4-3,TRBJ2-7
CTGQGGTDTQYF,TGCACTGGACAGGGGGGCACAGATACGCAGTACTTT,TRBD1,few,TRBV20-1,TRBJ2-3
CASRTGSGGAYEQYF,TGCGCCAGCAGGACTGGGTCAGGAGGCGCCTACGAGCAGTACTTC,.,.,TRBV10-2,TRBJ2-7
CASSSGSSGNLQETQYF,TGTGCCAGCAGCTCCGGATCTAGCGGGAACCTACAAGAGACCCAGTACTTC,TRBD2,.,TRBV5-4,TRBJ2-5
CSARRHQGIEAFF,TGCAGTGCTAGGCGACACCAGGGGATCGAAGCTTTCTTT,.,.,TRBV20-1,TRBJ1-1
CSAMDRGHGNTEAFF,TGCAGTGCAATGGACAGGGGGCATGGGAACACCGAAGCTTTCTTT,TRBD1,.,TRBV20-1,TRBJ1-1
CSPRSGSSSNQPQHF,TGCAGTCCTAGAAGCGGCTCGAGTAGCAATCAGCCCCAGCATTTT,.,.,TRBV20-1,TRBJ1-5
CASSEGAGNFYEQYF,TGCGCCAGCAGCGAAGGTGCCGGGAACTTCTACGAGCAGTACTTC,.,once,TRBV4-1,TRBJ2-7
CASSPILIITDTLYF,TGTGCCAGCAGCCCCATTTTGATAATCACAGATACGCTGTATTTT,.,once,TRBV11-2,TRBJ2-3
CSVSSGTGGNEWFF,TGTAGCGTTTCTAGCGGGACCGGGGGCAATGAGTGGTTCTTC,TRBD2,.,TRBV29-1,TRBJ2-1
CASSFGTSGGRGEQYF,TGCGCCAGTAGCTTCGGGACTAGCGGGGGAAGGGGCGAGCAGTACTTC,TRBD2,.,TRBV5-1,TRBJ2-7
CSASGREYVKQYF,TGCAGTGCTAGTGGGCGGGAGTACGTCAAGCAGTACTTC,TRBD2,few,TRBV20-1,TRBJ2-7
CTSSQGGHAQFF,TGTACCAGCAGCCAAGGCGGACATGCGCAGTTCTTC,.,.,TRBV14,TRBJ2-1
CAISLGTGTYEQYF,TGTGCCATCTCCCTCGGGACAGGTACCTACGAGCAGTACTTC,TRBD1,many,TRBV28,TRBJ2-7
CDSSARVSADTQYF,TGTGACAGCAGTGCTCGGGTCTCAGCAGATACGCAGTATTTT,.,.,TRBV6-1,TRBJ2-3
CNAAAGDQPRHF,TGCAATGCTGCGGCAGGGGATCAGCCCCGGCATTTT,.,.,TRBV20-1,TRBJ1-5
CASSFTGRGSTEAFF,TGTGCCAGCAGCTTTACTGGCAGGGGGTCCACTGAAGCTTTCTTT,TRBD1,few,TRBV7-2,TRBJ1-1
CASSFESVVYVRGLNQPQHF,TGTGCCAGCAGTTTCGAATCTGTGGTATATGTCAGAGGACTTAATCAGCCCCAGCATTTT,.,.,TRBV6-2/TRBV6-3,TRBJ1-5
CARSYSWQNNEHLF,TGTGCCAGGAGTTACTCTTGGCAGAACAATGAGCATTTATTC,.,.,TRBV6-6,TRBJ2-1
CASSSRSESSYNEQFF,TGCGCCAGCAGTTCCCGGAGCGAGAGTTCCTACAATGAGCAGTTCTTC,.,few,TRBV11-3,TRBJ2-1
CCVRDYRGVNTEAFF,TGCTGTGTTAGGGACTACAGGGGGGTGAACACTGAAGCTTTCTTT,TRBD1,.,TRBV20-1,TRBJ1-1
CSVETGRGSYQQYF,TGCAGCGTTGAAACGGGCAGGGGAAGCTACCAGCAGTACTTC,.,.,TRBV29-1,TRBJ2-7